This entry describes one T cell receptor beta chain. Its antigen is undetermined. Clones were read by immunoSEQ multiplex PCR, and TCRdb kept only the in-frame ones, dropping some. Altogether 150,000 to 200,000 clones are present, about 90% being singletons, with the ten largest covering 1.9%. This sample was taken from a study of T cell responses to AZD1222 COVID-19 vaccine. Study-wide points: Baseline seropositivity occurred in only a handful of AZD1222 recipients. Spike-specific TCR breadth and depth went up after people got two AZD1222 doses. Close to half of spike-specific TCRs reportedly recognize unmutated variant regions.

The sample consisted of peripheral blood, taken on day 0 of AZD1222 vaccination. The sequence derives from an adult in good health.

The CDR3 region is CASSWSGGPSSYNEQFF. The CDR3, as DNA: TGTGCCAGCAGTTGGTCAGGGGGGCCAAGCTCCTACAATGAGCAGTTCTTC. The V gene is TRBV27, the J gene TRBJ2-1; D might be TRBD1 (7 bases). From germline, CDR1 is MNHEY and CDR2 SMNVEV (reference sequence). The CDR3 loop spans 17 amino acids. V lost 4 bases and J lost 0, with 16 bases in between.